This TCR beta chain was recovered during a study of vaccination effects on CD4 cells after COVID-19. Study overall: Convalescent patient samples, from a couple of individuals, date to 16 days and one week before vaccination.

ViraFEST used viral peptide pools to expand antigen-specific CD4+ T cells before sequencing. The culture ran for roughly 10 days before CD4+ T cells were isolated. Documented for the person is a PCR-confirmed SARS-CoV-2 infection occurring between March and December 2020. Data came from immunoSEQ multiplex PCR; TCRdb stores just in-frame clones and leaves some out. In the table there are 35,000 to 40,000 clones, 55% to 75% of which are singletons. With regard to this clone: The antigen is undetermined.

Study-wide results and caveats: The study enrolled few convalescent patients and sampled no early post-infection timepoints. Convalescent post-vaccine spike-reactive clones were mostly newly vaccine-induced. Clones of infection and vaccine origin contracted markedly late after vaccination.

This sample comprised CD4+ T cells from PBMCs cultured with HCoV-NL63 spike peptides, obtained before COVID-19 vaccination. This clonotype originated in a human donor who had a prior SARS-CoV-2 infection.

The CDR3 DNA reads TGTGCCAGCAACACCCCCGGGAGCTACGAGCAGTACTTC. Encoded protein: CASNTPGSYEQYF. V gene TRBV7-9 combines with J gene TRBJ2-7; perhaps TRBD2 as D (6 bases). Trimming pared 7 bases from V and 3 bases from J, leaving 13 bases between. The CDR3 sequence is 13 residues long. From germline, CDR1 is SEHNR and CDR2 FQNEAQ (reference sequence).